This T cell receptor (beta chain) was obtained from a study of PD-L1 blockade in urothelial cancer. Study in general: Patients initiated atezolizumab in about 2014 at 1,200 mg intravenously every 3 weeks. Researchers found blood samples held a median of roughly 140,000 T cells. Notes on the study in general: Durable-benefit cases showed more tumor-associated blood clone expansion at 3 weeks.

Details on this clone: Its antigen is not known.

Only in-frame clones appear in the TCRdb table, and some are missing; sequencing was by immunoSEQ multiplex PCR. The sample yields 35,000 to 50,000 clones, approximately 77% seen once. V was shortened by 5 bases and J by 6 bases, with 11 bases between the two germline ends. CDR3 size: 13 residues. The germline V gene has CDR1 MNHEY and CDR2 SMNVEV (reference sequence). The receptor was derived from a man in his sixties or seventies with urothelial cancer. This sample comprised PBMCs, obtained around atezolizumab (anti-PD-L1) treatment. The V call is TRBV27, the J call TRBJ2-1; D is undetermined. The chain's CDR3 is CASSRPRSNEQFF. CDR3 DNA sequence: TGTGCCAGCAGTCGCCCTAGGTCCAATGAGCAGTTCTTC.